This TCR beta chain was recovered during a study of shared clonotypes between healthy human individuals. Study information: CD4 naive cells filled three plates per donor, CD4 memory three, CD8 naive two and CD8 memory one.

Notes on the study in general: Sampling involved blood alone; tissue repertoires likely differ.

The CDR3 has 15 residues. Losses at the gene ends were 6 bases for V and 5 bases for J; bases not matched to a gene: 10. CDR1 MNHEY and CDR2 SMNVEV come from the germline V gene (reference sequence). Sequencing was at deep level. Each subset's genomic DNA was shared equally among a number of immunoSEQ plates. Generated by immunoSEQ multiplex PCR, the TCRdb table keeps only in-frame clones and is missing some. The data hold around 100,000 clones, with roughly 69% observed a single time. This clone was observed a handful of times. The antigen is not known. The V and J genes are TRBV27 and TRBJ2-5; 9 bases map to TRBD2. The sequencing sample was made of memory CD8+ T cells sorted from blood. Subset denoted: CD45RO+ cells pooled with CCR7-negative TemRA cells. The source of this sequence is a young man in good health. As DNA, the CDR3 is TGTGCCAGCAGACCGGGACTAGCTGGTTGGGAGACCCAGTACTTC. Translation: CASRPGLAGWETQYF.